These 3 T cell receptor beta chains share one sample of origin, sequenced in a study of shared clonotypes between healthy human individuals. TCRdb's table, derived via immunoSEQ multiplex PCR, lists solely in-frame clones and lacks some. This table holds millions of clones, roughly 95% found once. The sample comprised naive CD4+ T cells sorted from blood. Subset of the sample: CD45RA+ positively selected. The source of these receptors is a man aged 18-30 years in good health.

The gene calls are TRBV30 and TRBJ2-1, with a weak D call TRBD1 (6 bases). Germline V gene data show CDR1 as GTSNPN and CDR2 as SVGIG (reference sequence). The CDR3 consists of 12 residues. CDR3: CACRQAYNEQFF. The CDR3 DNA is TGTGCGTGCCGACAGGCTTACAATGAGCAGTTCTTC. Based on the CDR3 plus reference TRBV30 and TRBJ2-1, the full variable domain is SQTIHQWPATLVQPVGSPLSLECTVEGTSNPNLYWYRQAAGRGLQLLFYSVGIGQISSEVPQNLSASRPQDRQFILSSKKLLLSDSGFYLCACRQAYNEQFFGPGTRLTVL.

The CDR3: CASRDRAPGSYEQYF. CDR3 DNA sequence: TGTGCCAGCAGGGACCGGGCCCCCGGCTCCTACGAGCAGTACTTC. This chain uses TRBV2 with TRBJ2-7; D remains ambiguous. Germline V gene sequence: CDR1 SNHLY, CDR2 FYNNEI. This CDR3 has 15 residues. Trimming left V 6 bases short and J 0 bases short, with 15 bases between.

This rearrangement joins TRBV6-5 to TRBJ1-2, with unresolved D. This CDR3 has 12 amino acids. Trimming shortened V by 5 bases and J by 7 bases, and 11 bases separated the two germline ends. The germline CDR1 and CDR2 sequences are MNHEY and SVGAGI. This chain's CDR3 is CASSPRGTGYTF. The DNA of the CDR3 is TGTGCCAGCAGTCCCCGCGGAACTGGCTACACCTTC.